This TCR beta chain stems from a study of patients and donors after allogeneic stem cell transplantation. TCRdb redid the calling of the RT-PCR reads with MiXCR, one entry per CDR3 protein. The data contain more than 75,000 distinct CDR3 sequences, 4% to 5% of them singletons. Trimming left V 3 bases short and J 5 bases short, with 19 bases between. CDR3 size: 16 residues. The V gene's germline CDR1 is MNHNS and CDR2 SASEGT. The sample taken for sequencing was blood, either unsorted or a sorted T cell fraction (not recorded which). The chain links TRBV6-1 to TRBJ2-5; D perhaps matches TRBD1 (5 bases). This receptor was taken from a human donor who was either an allogeneic HSCT recipient or a stem cell or donor lymphocyte infusion donor (not recorded which). It is not recorded whose cells these are; they may come from a transplant donor. This CDR3 reads CASSDPPSRGVETQYF. DNA for the CDR3: TGTGCCAGCAGTGACCCACCCAGTAGGGGCGTCGAGACCCAGTACTTC.